This T cell receptor (beta chain) was retrieved from a study of shared clonotypes between healthy human individuals. For this clone: The target antigen is unknown. Other DNA sequences in the sample encode the same CDR3.

Study observations and caveats: With a handful of donors compared, around 5.4% of naive CD4 clonotypes were shared. Compared with memory subsets, naive subsets generally had larger estimated richness.

How the authors handled the data: Filtering was not the same, since immunoSEQ gave junction-only sequences without quality scores. The protocol was immunoSEQ multiplex PCR, while the TCRdb copy is restricted to in-frame clones and leaves out a portion. The V and J calls and clone size were taken over from that table, and D and trimming were inferred from the DNA. The data contain about 2 million clones, about 95% of them seen just once; the ten biggest clones take up roughly 1.2%. Germline V gene lookup returns CDR1 SGHVS and CDR2 FNYEAQ. Unmatched junction bases numbered 2, after V lost 3 bases and J lost 2 bases. The CDR3 length is 14 residues. Naive CD8 populations comprised CD45RO-negative cells positively selected for CCR7, excluding terminally differentiated effector memory CD45RA+ cells.

The chain joins TRBV7-6 to TRBJ2-7, with TRBD1 matching 9 bases. Sequenced sample: naive CD8+ T cells sorted from blood. The receptor was derived from a man aged 18-30 years in good health. CDR3 amino acids: CASSFGQGPYEQYF. The CDR3 nucleotides are TGTGCCAGCAGCTTCGGACAGGGGCCCTACGAGCAGTACTTC.